Included here is one T cell receptor (beta chain) sequence, with context. A junction boundary mismatches the germline segment, possibly from a read error. Both blood RNA, taken from unsorted whole blood, and germline DNA were extracted. The sample is drawn from a study of tumor-infiltrating lymphocytes in primary liver carcinoma. The CDR3 has 16 amino acids. Germline V CDR1 and CDR2: SGHAT, FQNNGV. With a constant-region primer, TCR beta cDNA was made from approximately 450 ng of total RNA. Three nested multiplex PCR rounds, a slightly modified ARM-PCR, produced the libraries for TCR beta. It was with TRBV1-TRBV30 forward primers and a C-beta reverse primer that the first two PCR rounds were run, at 10 cycles each. MiXCR, applied by TCRdb to the multiplex PCR reads, yields one record per CDR3 protein. The sample shows fewer than 400,000 distinct CDR3 sequences, 50% to 75% of them seen only once.

The receptor's source is a young woman with primary liver carcinoma and hepatitis B virus infection. The specimen was peripheral blood. V usage is TRBV11-2 and J usage is TRBJ2-2; TRBD2 matches at 8 bases. CDR3 region: CASGFTGRGNTGELFF. CDR3 coding DNA: TGTGCCAGCGGCTTTACCGGGAGGGGTAACACCGGGGAGCTATTTTTT.